This T cell receptor beta chain was obtained from a study of control samples from healthy donors and cancer patients. Using immunoSEQ multiplex PCR, the repertoire was profiled, and TCRdb retains in-frame clones only, with some absent. The sample shows 150,000 to 200,000 clones, roughly 95% of them seen only once. With 1 base removed from V and 10 bases from J, the gap between germline ends came to 13 bases. CDR3 length: 13 amino acids. Germline CDR1 is SQVTM and CDR2 is ANQGSEA. Sequenced material: blood. This clonotype originated in a woman younger than 45 in good health. J is TRBJ1-4 and V is TRBV29-1; no firm D call. Written as DNA, the CDR3 is TGCAGCGTTGAAGCCGGGGAGTTGGGAAAACTGTTTTTT. Protein product: CSVEAGELGKLFF.